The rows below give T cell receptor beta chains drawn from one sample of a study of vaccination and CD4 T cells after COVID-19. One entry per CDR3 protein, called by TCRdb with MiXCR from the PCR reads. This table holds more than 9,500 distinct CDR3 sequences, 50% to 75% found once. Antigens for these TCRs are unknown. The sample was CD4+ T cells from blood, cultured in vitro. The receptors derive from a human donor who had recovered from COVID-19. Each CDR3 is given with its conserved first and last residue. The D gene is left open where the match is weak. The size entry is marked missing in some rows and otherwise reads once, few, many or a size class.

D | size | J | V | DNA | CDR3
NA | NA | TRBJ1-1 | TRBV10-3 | TGTGCCATCAGTGTTTCGGGGGGGAACACTGAAGCTTTCTTT | CAISVSGGNTEAFF
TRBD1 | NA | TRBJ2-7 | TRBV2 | TGTGCCAGCAGTTCGGGACAGGGGTTGCTCTACGAGCAGTACTTC | CASSSGQGLLYEQYF
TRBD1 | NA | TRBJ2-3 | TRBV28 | TGTGCCAGCAGTTTTTCCTCCAGGGGGCTTGTAGATACGCAGTATTTT | CASSFSSRGLVDTQYF
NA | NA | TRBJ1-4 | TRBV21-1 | TGTGCCAGCAGCAATGAAAAACTGTTTTTT | CASSNEKLFF
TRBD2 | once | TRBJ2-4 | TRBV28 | TGTGCCAGCAGTTCCCACGCTAGCGGGGTAGCCAAAAACATTCAGTACTTC | CASSSHASGVAKNIQYF
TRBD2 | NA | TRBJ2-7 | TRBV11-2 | TGTGCCAGCAGCCAGAGCGGGAGGGCCCTCTCCGAGCAGTACTTC | CASSQSGRALSEQYF
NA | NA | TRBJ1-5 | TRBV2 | TGTGCCAGCAGTGACAGTATTGTGCAGGGCAATCAGCCCCAGCATTTT | CASSDSIVQGNQPQHF
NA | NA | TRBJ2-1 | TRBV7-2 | TGTGCCAGCAGCTCCGAATCAACACTCTCCTACAATGAGCAGTTCTTC | CASSSESTLSYNEQFF
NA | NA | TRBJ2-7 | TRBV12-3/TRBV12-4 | TGTGCCAGCAGTTTAACTCAGGGGAGGATCGAGCAGTACTTC | CASSLTQGRIEQYF
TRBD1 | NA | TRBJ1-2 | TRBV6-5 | TGTGCCAGCAGTTACAGGAGGACAGGGGGGGCCTATGGCTACACCTTC | CASSYRRTGGAYGYTF
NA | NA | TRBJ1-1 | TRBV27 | TGTGCCAGCAAGTCCCCTACAGTGAACACTGAAGCTTTCTTT | CASKSPTVNTEAFF
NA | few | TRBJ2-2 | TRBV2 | TGTGCCAGCAGTGAAACGAACACCGGGGAGCTGTTTTTT | CASSETNTGELFF
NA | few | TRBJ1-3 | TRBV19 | TGTGCCAGTATGGGCAGCTCTGGAAACACCATATATTTT | CASMGSSGNTIYF
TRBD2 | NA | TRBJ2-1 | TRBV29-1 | TGCAGCGGACTAGCGGGCTACAATGAGCAGTTCTTC | CSGLAGYNEQFF
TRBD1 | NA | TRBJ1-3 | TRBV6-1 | TGTGCCAGCAGGGAACAGGGGGCTAGTGGAAACACCATATATTTT | CASREQGASGNTIYF
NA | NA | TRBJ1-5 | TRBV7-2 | TGTGCCAGCAGCTTAGCGCTGGGGCAGGGAAGCCAGCCCCAGCATTTT | CASSLALGQGSQPQHF
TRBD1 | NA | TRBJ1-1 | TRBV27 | TGTGCCAGCAGACCCTGGGACAGAGGCACTGAAGCTTTCTTT | CASRPWDRGTEAFF
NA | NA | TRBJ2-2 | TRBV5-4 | TGTGCCAGCAGCTTGGGCAGGGACGTCGGGGAGCTGTTTTTT | CASSLGRDVGELFF
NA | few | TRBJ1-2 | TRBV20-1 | TGCAGTGCCTTGCGGCATGGCTACACCTTC | CSALRHGYTF
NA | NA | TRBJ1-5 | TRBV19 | TGTGCCAGTAGTATAGATGGGGGGGGGCCCCAGCATTTT | CASSIDGGGPQHF
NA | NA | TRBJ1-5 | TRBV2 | NA | CASTNQTSMYLCASSLDGNQPQHF
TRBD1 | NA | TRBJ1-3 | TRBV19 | TGTGCCAGCAGAAGGGACAGGCTCGAGGGAAACACCATATATTTT | CASRRDRLEGNTIYF
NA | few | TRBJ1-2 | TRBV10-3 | TGTGCCATCAAGGGCGGAGACACTTCGGAAGACTATGGCTACACCTTC | CAIKGGDTSEDYGYTF
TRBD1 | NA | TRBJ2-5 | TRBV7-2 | TGTGCCAGCAGCCTACAGGGGCCTCGGGAGACCCAGTACTTC | CASSLQGPRETQYF
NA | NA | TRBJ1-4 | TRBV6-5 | TGTGCCAGCAGTTACAGGGAAAAACTGTTTTTT | CASSYREKLFF
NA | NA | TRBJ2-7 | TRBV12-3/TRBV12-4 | TGTGCCAGCAGTTCCCCTAGGGGTTACGAGCAGTACTTC | CASSSPRGYEQYF
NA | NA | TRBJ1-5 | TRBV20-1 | TGCAGTGCTAGGGCCGTGAGACGGGGGGTTCAGCCCCAGCATTTT | CSARAVRRGVQPQHF
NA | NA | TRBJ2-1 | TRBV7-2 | TGTGCCAGCAGCTTAGGTAGGGTTTATGAGCAGTTCTTC | CASSLGRVYEQFF
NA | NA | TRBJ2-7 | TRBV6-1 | TGTGCCAGTAAGCGGACCGACTACGAGCAGTACTTC | CASKRTDYEQYF
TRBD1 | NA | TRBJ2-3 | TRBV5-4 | TGTGCCAGCTTGGACAGGGGCACAGATACGCAGTATTTT | CASLDRGTDTQYF
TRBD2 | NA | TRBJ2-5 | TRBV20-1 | TGCAGTGCCTTGTCGCCAGCGGGAGGGGTAGAGACCCAGTACTTC | CSALSPAGGVETQYF
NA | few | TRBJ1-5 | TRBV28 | TGTGCCAGCAAAAGGGGGGCTGTTAATCAGCCCCAGCATTTT | CASKRGAVNQPQHF
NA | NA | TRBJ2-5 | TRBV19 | TGTGCCAGTAGTATACAGGGGTGGTTCGAGACCCAGTACTTC | CASSIQGWFETQYF
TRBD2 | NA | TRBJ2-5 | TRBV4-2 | TGTGCCAGCAGCCGGGGACTAGCGGTACAAGAGACCCAGTACTTC | CASSRGLAVQETQYF
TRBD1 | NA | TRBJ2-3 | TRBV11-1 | TGTGCCAGCAGGGCAGGGGGCCTAACAGATACGCAGTATTTT | CASRAGGLTDTQYF
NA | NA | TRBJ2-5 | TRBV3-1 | TGTGCCAGCAGCCATCAAACCCCCTTTACAGGGTTGGTTGAGACCCAGTACTTC | CASSHQTPFTGLVETQYF
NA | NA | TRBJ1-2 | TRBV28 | TGTGCCAGCAGCGGCGGGGGGCGCGGCCATGGCTACACCTTC | CASSGGGRGHGYTF